The 18 T cell receptor beta chains given below trace back to one sample, sequenced in a study of T-cell reconstitution after alpha-beta-depleted transplantation in children. Unique molecular identifiers were incorporated into the prepared TCRbeta library. MiXCR, applied by TCRdb to the PCR reads, yields one record per CDR3 protein. The table records fewer than 700,000 distinct CDR3 sequences, approximately 12% of them present only once. The sample in question was PBMCs, mostly from graft donor cells, obtained 360 days after TCRalphabeta/CD19-depleted stem cell transplant. The receptors were sampled from a male patient between 10 and 17 years old who had a stem cell transplant for acute myeloid leukemia, so the T cells may come from the graft donor.

The rearrangement joins TRBV4-1 to TRBJ2-1, with 14 bases fitting TRBD2. Germline CDR1 reads MGHRA; CDR2 reads YSYEKL. The trim removed 0 bases at V and 7 bases at J, leaving 17 bases unmatched. The CDR3 is 21 amino acids. The CDR3 DNA reads TGCGCCAGCAGCCAAGATGGGATTGGGGGACTAGCGGGAGAAAGAAGGAATGAGCAGTTCTTC. Its protein is CASSQDGIGGLAGERRNEQFF.

The rearrangement uses TRBV7-8 and TRBJ2-3; 14 nucleotides line up with TRBD2. The trim removed 5 bases at V and 4 bases at J, leaving 8 bases unmatched. Looked up from germline, CDR1 is SGHVS and CDR2 is FQNEAQ. This CDR3 is 17 amino acids long. Here the CDR3 reads CASSQNPGLAGADTQYF. Here the CDR3 DNA reads TGTGCCAGCAGCCAAAACCCGGGACTAGCGGGAGCAGATACGCAGTATTTT.

This clonotype was seen repeatedly, ten times or more. The V gene is TRBV28, the J gene TRBJ2-2; 10 nucleotides line up with TRBD2. Germline trimming cut 5 bases from V and 2 bases from J; bases unmatched to any gene: 8. Germline V CDR1 and CDR2: MDHEN, SYDVKM. The CDR3 is 17 residues long. For the CDR3, the DNA is TGTGCCAGCAGTCCCAACCTAGCGGGAGTCAACACCGGGGAGCTGTTTTTT. It translates to CASSPNLAGVNTGELFF. The full variable domain, with the rest looked up from reference TRBV28 and TRBJ2-2, is DVKVTQSSRYLVKRTGEKVFLECVQDMDHENMFWYRQDPGLGLRLIYFSYDVKMKEKGDIPEGYSVSREKKERFSLILESASTNQTSMYLCASSPNLAGVNTGELFFGEGSRLTVL.

This clonotype was picked up many times. The V call is TRBV6-5, the J call TRBJ2-5; 8 bases line up with TRBD2. Germline CDR1 MNHEY, CDR2 SVGAGI. The CDR3 consists of 16 residues. Unmatched junction bases numbered 10, after V lost 2 bases and J lost 5 bases. Here the CDR3 reads CASSYGPSGLEETQYF. The CDR3 coding sequence is TGTGCCAGCAGTTACGGGCCTAGCGGGTTAGAGGAGACCCAGTACTTC.

This clonotype appeared many times. The rearrangement links TRBV28 to TRBJ1-5, with D possibly being TRBD1 (5 bases). The CDR3 is made up of 16 amino acids. Germline values: CDR1 MDHEN, CDR2 SYDVKM. V was trimmed by 3 bases and J by 0 bases, leaving 12 bases between them. In DNA form, the CDR3 reads TGTGCCAGCAGTTTTCCAGGGATAGGTAGCAATCAGCCCCAGCATTTT. Protein: CASSFPGIGSNQPQHF.

The CDR3 here is CSVPGGPGEQYF. The CDR3 nucleotides read TGCAGCGTGCCGGGGGGGCCGGGGGAGCAGTACTTC. This chain connects TRBV29-1 to TRBJ2-7, with TRBD2 matching 8 bases. Germline CDR1 SQVTM, CDR2 ANQGSEA. J was trimmed by 7 bases and V by 6 bases; bases with no gene match: 8. The CDR3 is 12 residues long.

The chain employs TRBV11-2 and TRBJ2-1; the match to TRBD2 covers 16 bases. The CDR3 runs 18 residues. Germline CDR1 SGHAT, CDR2 FQNNGV. The V gene end was trimmed by 5 bases and the J gene end by 3 bases; junction bases not matched to a gene: 7. CDR3 in amino acids: CASSPGLAGGLIYNEQFF. The CDR3 DNA follows: TGTGCCAGCAGCCCGGGACTAGCGGGAGGGCTTATCTACAATGAGCAGTTCTTC. The full variable domain, completed using reference TRBV11-2 and TRBJ2-1, is EAGVAQSPRYKIIEKRQSVAFWCNPISGHATLYWYQQILGQGPKLLIQFQNNGVVDDSQLPKDRFSAERLKGVDSTLKIQPAKLEDSAVYLCASSPGLAGGLIYNEQFFGPGTRLTVL.

The gene calls are TRBV12-3 or TRBV12-4 and TRBJ2-1; 8 bases are a match to TRBD2. The J segment lost 0 bases and the V segment lost 4 bases, leaving 8 bases of the junction unmatched. This CDR3 has 17 amino acids. The CDR3 bases are TGTGCCAGCAGTTGGGGGGCGGGAGGCATCTCCTACAATGAGCAGTTCTTC. Protein sequence: CASSWGAGGISYNEQFF.

This clonotype was seen repeatedly, ten times or more. The gene calls are TRBV9 and TRBJ2-2; D possibly corresponds to TRBD2 (5 bases). The CDR3 has 16 residues. In germline, CDR1 is SGDLS, CDR2 YYNGEE. V was trimmed by 4 bases and J by 2 bases, leaving 15 bases between them. Here the CDR3 reads CASSPRTGINTGELFF. The CDR3, as DNA: TGTGCCAGCAGCCCCAGAACGGGAATAAACACCGGGGAGCTGTTTTTT.

The chain couples TRBV7-2 to TRBJ2-1; D is perhaps TRBD2 (5 bases). CDR1 is SGHTA and CDR2 is FQGNSA in the germline V gene. The CDR3 length is 12 residues. Trimming removed 5 bases at V and 6 bases at J, with 8 bases between. The CDR3 sequence is CASSEGFNEQFF. DNA of the CDR3: TGTGCCAGCAGCGAGGGTTTCAATGAGCAGTTCTTC. Full variable domain (missing parts from reference TRBV7-2 and TRBJ2-1): GAGVSQSPSNKVTEKGKDVELRCDPISGHTALYWYRQSLGQGLEFLIYFQGNSAPDKSGLPSDRFSAERTGGSVSTLTIQRTQQEDSAVYLCASSEGFNEQFFGPGTRLTVL.

The sample holds many counts of this clonotype. The chain employs TRBV20-1 and TRBJ2-5; 9 positions agree with TRBD2. Trimming removed 6 bases from V and 5 bases from J; junction bases left unmatched: 16. The germline gives CDR1 DFQATT, CDR2 SNEGSKA (reference sequence). The CDR3 is made up of 16 amino acids. Here the CDR3 DNA reads TGCAGTGCCTCCTTTACTAGCGGGTTTCCTGGGGAGACCCAGTACTTC. It codes for CSASFTSGFPGETQYF.

The count of this clonotype is one. V and J are TRBV25-1 and TRBJ1-5, with no clear D. Germline loops: CDR1 MGHDK, CDR2 SYGVNS. V dropped 1 base and J dropped 3 bases, with 7 bases sitting between them. CDR3 length equals 14 residues. CDR3 protein: CASSEFRLNQPQHF. CDR3 sequence (DNA): TGTGCCAGCAGTGAATTTCGGCTCAATCAGCCCCAGCATTTT. The full variable domain, in which reference TRBV25-1 and TRBJ1-5 provide the parts outside the CDR3, is EADIYQTPRYLVIGTGKKITLECSQTMGHDKMYWYQQDPGMELHLIHYSYGVNSTEKGDLSSESTVSRIRTEHFPLTLESARPSHTSQYLCASSEFRLNQPQHFGDGTRLSIL.

The CDR3, as DNA: TGTGCCAGCAGGAGGGGGTGGATGAACACTGAAGCTTTCTTT. This gives the protein CASRRGWMNTEAFF. The genes are TRBV6-5 and TRBJ1-1, with D perhaps matching TRBD1 (6 bases). This CDR3 contains 14 residues. From germline, CDR1 is MNHEY and CDR2 SVGAGI. With 6 bases removed from V and 0 bases from J, the gap between germline ends came to 11 bases.

Only a few counts were recorded for this clonotype. This chain joins TRBV7-9 and TRBJ2-7; TRBD1 aligns across 11 bases. CDR3 length: 16 residues. Germline V gene data show CDR1 as SEHNR and CDR2 as FQNEAQ (reference sequence). The ends lost 7 bases at V and 3 bases at J; junction bases unmatched: 11. CDR3 sequence (DNA): TGTGCCAGCACCATGAGTGGTGGGACAGGGGGCTACGAGCAGTACTTC. Amino acids: CASTMSGGTGGYEQYF.

This clonotype was counted ten times or more. V usage is TRBV2 and J usage is TRBJ1-1, with unresolved D. V was shortened by 3 bases and J by 8 bases, with 4 bases between the two germline ends. The germline V gene encodes CDR1 SNHLY and CDR2 FYNNEI. The CDR3 consists of 10 residues. The CDR3, as DNA: TGTGCCAGCAGTGACCGGGAAGCTTTCTTT. It translates to CASSDREAFF. The variable domain in full, completed from reference TRBV2 and TRBJ1-1, reads EPEVTQTPSHQVTQMGQEVILRCVPISNHLYFYWYRQILGQKVEFLVSFYNNEISEKSEIFDDQFSVERPDGSNFTLKIRSTKLEDSAMYFCASSDREAFFGQGTRLTVV.

This clonotype was seen at least ten times. The chain combines TRBV11-2 with TRBJ2-7; D gene uncertain. V lost 1 base and J 1 base, leaving 14 bases between the germline ends. CDR1 is SGHAT, CDR2 FQNNGV, per germline. The CDR3 is 16 amino acids. The CDR3 DNA is TGTGCCAGCAGCTTAGGTAGGGCTAAGATATCCTACGAGCAGTACTTC. Translation: CASSLGRAKISYEQYF.

Many counts were recorded for this clonotype. J is TRBJ2-2 and V is TRBV12-3 or TRBV12-4; weak D call: TRBD2 (6 bases). The CDR3 has 17 residues. Trimming left V 4 bases short and J 2 bases short, with 17 bases between. CDR3: CASSSGPGTENTGELFF. The DNA for the CDR3 is TGTGCCAGCAGTTCGGGGCCCGGGACTGAAAACACCGGGGAGCTGTTTTTT.

The rearrangement links TRBV24-1 to TRBJ1-2, with 8 bases identical to TRBD1. The CDR3 sequence is 15 residues long. The ends lost 3 bases at V and 7 bases at J; junction bases unmatched: 9. Germline V gives CDR1 KGHDR, CDR2 SFDVKD. DNA for the CDR3: TGTGCCACCAGTGATGCTCCCAGGGGGCGCGGTGGCTACACCTTC. This translates into CATSDAPRGRGGYTF.